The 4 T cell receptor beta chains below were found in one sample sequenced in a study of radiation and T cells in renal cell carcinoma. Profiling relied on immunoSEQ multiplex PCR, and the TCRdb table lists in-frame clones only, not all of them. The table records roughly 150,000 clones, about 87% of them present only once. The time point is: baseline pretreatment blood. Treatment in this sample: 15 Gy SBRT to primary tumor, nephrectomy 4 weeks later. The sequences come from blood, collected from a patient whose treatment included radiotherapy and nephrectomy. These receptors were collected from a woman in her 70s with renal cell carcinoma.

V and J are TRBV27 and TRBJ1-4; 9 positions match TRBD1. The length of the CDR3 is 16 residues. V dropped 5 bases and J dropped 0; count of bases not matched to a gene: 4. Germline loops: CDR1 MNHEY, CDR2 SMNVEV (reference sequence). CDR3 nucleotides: TGTGCCAGCAGTCCGGGACAGGGAACAACTAATGAAAAACTGTTTTTT. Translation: CASSPGQGTTNEKLFF.

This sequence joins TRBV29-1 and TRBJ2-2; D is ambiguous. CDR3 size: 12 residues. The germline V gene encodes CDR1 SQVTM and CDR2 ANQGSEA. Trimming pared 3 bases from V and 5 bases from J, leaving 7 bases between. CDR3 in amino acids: CSVEHKTGELFF. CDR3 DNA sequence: TGCAGCGTTGAGCATAAAACCGGGGAGCTGTTTTTT.

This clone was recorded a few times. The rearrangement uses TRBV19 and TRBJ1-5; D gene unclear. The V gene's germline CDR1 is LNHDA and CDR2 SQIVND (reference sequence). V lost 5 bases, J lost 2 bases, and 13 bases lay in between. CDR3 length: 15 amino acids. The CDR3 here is CASSSRVGGNQPQHF. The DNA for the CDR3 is TGTGCCAGTAGTTCCCGGGTGGGAGGCAATCAGCCCCAGCATTTT.

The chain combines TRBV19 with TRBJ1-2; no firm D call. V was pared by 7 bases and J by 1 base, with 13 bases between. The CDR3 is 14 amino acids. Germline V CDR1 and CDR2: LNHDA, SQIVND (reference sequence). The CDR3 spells CASTPTSFNYGYTF. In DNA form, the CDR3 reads TGTGCCAGTACCCCGACAAGCTTTAACTATGGCTACACCTTC.